This section outlines one T cell receptor (beta chain) sequence together with its context. The data originate from a study of blood T cells in healthy people across ages. The V segment lost 6 bases and the J segment 3 bases; nucleotides outside the gene matches: 5. This CDR3 is built from 14 residues. Germline V lookup: CDR1 SNHLY, CDR2 FYNNEI. A sample-barcoded 5' primer and a J-beta primer mix were used in a second PCR of roughly 6 to 11 cycles. TCRdb itself ran the 5' RACE reads through MiXCR, one entry per CDR3 protein. The table records approximately 1.5 million distinct CDR3 sequences, almost 35% of them present only once. Healthy Caucasian individuals from Russia aged 6 to 90 were enrolled as donors.

The chain couples TRBV2 to TRBJ1-2; 9 bases fit TRBD1. The sequenced sample consisted of blood. This TCR was recovered from a woman aged 25 to 39 in good health. The CDR3 is CASSDRGSDYGYTF. Here the CDR3 DNA reads TGTGCCAGCAGCGACAGGGGGAGCGACTATGGCTACACCTTC.